The 18 T cell receptor beta chains below were found in one sample sequenced in a study of cytomegalovirus exposure and HLA in healthy donors (dated by TCRdb to 2017 to 2019). The library was prepared using the immunoSEQ multiplex PCR assay. The multiplex PCR relied on a mix of 60 forward primers for TCR Vbeta segments and 13 reverse primers for TCR Jbeta segments. As stored in TCRdb, this immuneACCESS dataset retains in-frame rearrangements with V and J assigned. A fraction of the clones does not appear; measured against another copy, unresolved V genes explain less than half of the discrepancy, and the remainder lacks a known reason. The sample yields 150,000 to 200,000 clones; about 75% were counted once. The top ten clonotypes cover around 0.97% of the sample. Sample: PBMCs. The origin of the receptors is a woman between 50 and 59 years old in good health and CMV-seropositive.

The V and J genes are TRBV29-1 and TRBJ2-2; D is undetermined. V was shortened by 6 bases and J by 5 bases, with 10 bases between the two germline ends. The CDR3 spans 12 residues. CDR1 is SQVTM and CDR2 is ANQGSEA in the germline V gene. The DNA of the CDR3 is TGCAGCGTAGACAAACGGACCGGGGAGCTGTTTTTT. This encodes CSVDKRTGELFF.

The table lists this clone with a few counts. The chain carries TRBV5-4 and TRBJ1-6; 9 bases fit TRBD1. The trim removed 4 bases at V and 8 bases at J, leaving 10 bases unmatched. Per the germline V gene, CDR1 is SGHNT and CDR2 is YYREEE (reference sequence). This CDR3 spans 16 amino acids. CDR3 amino acids: CASSPTGTGRDSPLHF. The DNA for the CDR3 is TGTGCCAGCAGCCCCACCGGGACAGGGAGGGATTCACCCCTCCACTTT.

The V call is TRBV15, the J call TRBJ1-2, with D perhaps matching TRBD1 (5 bases). CDR3 length: 14 amino acids. Germline V gene lookup returns CDR1 LNHNV and CDR2 YYDKDF (reference sequence). Deletions cut 5 bases from V and 4 bases from J, with 14 bases between. The CDR3 DNA reads as TGTGCCACCAGCCGGGGGGGACTGACCTATGGCTACACCTTC. Residues: CATSRGGLTYGYTF.

The genes are TRBV30 and TRBJ1-6; D ambiguous. V was shortened by 0 bases and J by 0 bases, with 6 bases between the two germline ends. The CDR3 is 15 residues long. Germline V gives CDR1 GTSNPN, CDR2 SVGIG (reference sequence). The CDR3 protein is CAWSVGSSYNSPLHF. In nucleotides, the CDR3 is TGTGCCTGGAGTGTGGGGAGCTCCTATAATTCACCCCTCCACTTT.

The chain links TRBV18 to TRBJ1-1; TRBD1 matches 8 bases. The germline CDR1 and CDR2 sequences are KGHSH and LQKENI. V was pared by 1 base and J by 6 bases, with 7 bases of the junction left unmatched. The CDR3 runs 15 residues. The DNA for the CDR3 is TGTGCCAGCTCACCACGATCAGGGGGCAGCGCTGAAGCTTTCTTT. Its protein product is CASSPRSGGSAEAFF.

In this sample, this clone turned up a few times. The genes are TRBV30 and TRBJ2-7; D uncertain. There are 11 residues in the CDR3. CDR1 and CDR2 (germline): GTSNPN, SVGIG (reference sequence). V was pared by 2 bases and J by 3 bases, with 5 bases between. The CDR3 spells CAWSTYYEQYF. The DNA for the CDR3 is TGTGCCTGGAGTACCTACTACGAGCAGTACTTC. The variable domain in full, completed from reference TRBV30 and TRBJ2-7, reads SQTIHQWPATLVQPVGSPLSLECTVEGTSNPNLYWYRQAAGRGLQLLFYSVGIGQISSEVPQNLSASRPQDRQFILSSKKLLLSDSGFYLCAWSTYYEQYFGPGTRLTVT.

The chain joins TRBV10-1 to TRBJ2-7; TRBD1 matches 9 bases. With V trimmed by 6 bases and J by 0 bases, 6 bases remained unmatched. Germline CDR1 WNHNN, CDR2 SYGVQD (reference sequence). The length of the CDR3 is 15 residues. CDR3 protein: CASSKGQGHSYEQYF. Written as DNA, the CDR3 is TGCGCCAGCAGCAAGGGACAGGGTCACTCCTACGAGCAGTACTTC.

The rearrangement uses TRBV30 and TRBJ2-5; D call uncertain. CDR1 is GTSNPN, CDR2 SVGIG, per germline (reference sequence). V was clipped by 2 bases and J by 3 bases, with 13 bases between them. There are 14 residues in the CDR3. As DNA, the CDR3 is TGTGCCTGGAGTTTTGGAGCCCTTAAAGAGACCCAGTACTTC. This translates into CAWSFGALKETQYF. Filled out from reference TRBV30 and TRBJ2-5, the complete variable domain reads SQTIHQWPATLVQPVGSPLSLECTVEGTSNPNLYWYRQAAGRGLQLLFYSVGIGQISSEVPQNLSASRPQDRQFILSSKKLLLSDSGFYLCAWSFGALKETQYFGPGTRLLVL.

V gene TRBV10-2 combines with J gene TRBJ2-1, with D perhaps TRBD2 (6 bases). The V gene's germline CDR1 is WSHSY and CDR2 SAAADI. Trimming took off 5 bases at V and 3 bases at J, with 11 bases between the two ends. The CDR3 has 14 amino acids. CDR3 DNA: TGCGCCAGCAGTATAGCGGTCAACTACAATGAGCAGTTCTTC. Translating it yields CASSIAVNYNEQFF.

The chain carries TRBV9 and TRBJ2-3, with 8 positions matching TRBD2. The CDR3 has 17 amino acids. The germline V gene encodes CDR1 SGDLS and CDR2 YYNGEE. Trimming removed 1 base from V and 4 bases from J; junction bases left unmatched: 11. The CDR3 DNA follows: TGTGCCAGCAGCGTATTACAGCGGAGCGGGGGTGCAGATACGCAGTATTTT. It is translated as CASSVLQRSGGADTQYF.

This sequence joins TRBV6-5 and TRBJ2-1; D is possibly TRBD2 (6 bases). V lost 2 bases and J lost 5, with 10 bases in between. CDR1 MNHEY and CDR2 SVGAGI come from the germline V gene. The CDR3 runs 14 residues. CDR3 protein: CASSYLGLNNEQFF. DNA for the CDR3: TGTGCCAGCAGTTACCTCGGACTAAACAATGAGCAGTTCTTC.

This clone was detected only once. This chain joins TRBV7-2 and TRBJ1-2, with TRBD1 matching over 8 bases. Trimming cost V 0 bases and J 5 bases; bases outside gene matches: 11. The CDR3 runs 17 residues. Germline CDR1 and CDR2: SGHTA and FQGNSA. The CDR3 reads CASSLAGSGQGGYGYTF. CDR3 nucleotides: TGTGCCAGCAGCTTAGCCGGAAGCGGACAGGGAGGTTATGGCTACACCTTC.

This clone was seen only once. V is TRBV5-4 and J is TRBJ2-5; the D gene is possibly TRBD2 (6 bases). Germline V gene sequence: CDR1 SGHNT, CDR2 YYREEE (reference sequence). The CDR3 is 14 residues long. The V end lost 4 bases, the J end lost 1 base, and 11 bases lay between the germline ends. Here the CDR3 DNA reads TGTGCCAGCAGCACTACCGGGGGCCAAGAGACCCAGTACTTC. It is translated as CASSTTGGQETQYF.

The J gene is TRBJ2-1, the V gene TRBV2, with 8 bases fitting TRBD2. CDR3 length equals 16 residues. V lost 6 bases to trimming and J lost 1 base; unmatched junction nucleotides: 8. CDR1 and CDR2 from the germline V gene are SNHLY and FYNNEI. The CDR3 protein is CASRGTSGRSYNEQFF. CDR3 DNA sequence: TGTGCCAGCAGGGGAACTAGCGGCAGGTCCTACAATGAGCAGTTCTTC.

This CDR3 is CASSLAGSTQTQYF. In DNA form, the CDR3 reads TGTGCCAGCAGCTTGGCGGGGAGCACTCAGACCCAGTACTTC. The V call is TRBV5-4, the J call TRBJ2-5, with D perhaps matching TRBD2 (5 bases). The V end lost 0 bases, the J end lost 6 bases, and 12 bases lay between the germline ends. CDR3 size: 14 residues. CDR1 is SGHNT, CDR2 YYREEE, per germline (reference sequence).

The chain has TRBV6-1 and TRBJ2-7; 9 bases match TRBD2. The CDR3 has 15 residues. Germline V gene data show CDR1 as MNHNS and CDR2 as SASEGT. The V gene end was trimmed by 8 bases and the J gene end by 2 bases; junction bases not matched to a gene: 10. The CDR3 loop is CASRLQLAGTYEQYF. CDR3 nucleotide sequence: TGTGCCAGCCGATTACAACTAGCGGGTACCTACGAGCAGTACTTC.

The V call is TRBV7-2, the J call TRBJ2-5; 7 bases are shared with TRBD2. The germline gives CDR1 SGHTA, CDR2 FQGNSA. After removal of 5 bases from V and 1 base from J, the junction contained 4 bases not matched to a gene. The CDR3 has 14 residues. In nucleotides, the CDR3 is TGTGCCAGCAGCCCGGGGGGAGCCCAAGAGACCCAGTACTTC. This encodes CASSPGGAQETQYF.

The chain couples TRBV28 to TRBJ2-3; TRBD2 matches at 15 bases. The CDR3 consists of 16 residues. Trimming removed 4 bases from V and 6 bases from J; junction bases left unmatched: 5. The germline CDR1 and CDR2 sequences are MDHEN and SYDVKM. The chain's CDR3 is CASSYGLAGGLDTQYF. The CDR3 DNA is TGTGCCAGCAGTTACGGACTAGCGGGGGGGCTGGATACGCAGTATTTT.